Following are 18 T cell receptor beta chains from one sample sequenced in a study of T cells expressing NK-cell markers (dated by TCRdb to about 2020). The library was obtained by 5' RACE. Sequenced on an Illumina HiSeq 2000. After the reads were reprocessed by TCRdb, one entry was made per CDR3 protein sequence, with no DNA. This specimen's table enumerates 250,000 to 300,000 distinct CDR3 sequences. The top ten clonotypes cover about 0.4% of the sample. The sample comprised blood T cells: a sorted CD56 or NKG2C T cell subset, CD4+ or CD8+ T cells, or bulk PBMC T cells (not recorded which). Every receptor here comes from a man aged 18 to 35 in good health. Donor details come from another sample of the same person, matched by shared clones.

CDR3 in amino acids: CASSGQQETQYF. The chain carries TRBV18 and TRBJ2-5; TCRdb designates TRBD1, a call that cannot be tested without DNA. The CDR3 is made up of 12 amino acids. CDR1 is KGHSH, CDR2 LQKENI, per germline.

The chain recombines TRBV7-3 with TRBJ2-5; without DNA, the TCRdb call of TRBD2 cannot be checked. The germline V gene encodes CDR1 SGHTA and CDR2 FQGTGA. This CDR3 is 18 amino acids long. CDR3 protein: CASSLTGRRGSPQETQYF.

The chain employs TRBV11-2 and TRBJ2-4; the TCRdb call, TRBD2, lacks DNA for checking. The CDR3 runs to 17 residues. Looked up from germline, CDR1 is SGHAT and CDR2 is FQNNGV. This CDR3 is CASSPLGLAGSDDIQYF.

The chain has TRBV29-1 and TRBJ2-3; the TCRdb D gene call, TRBD2, has no DNA to confirm it. Germline CDR1 and CDR2: SQVTM and ANQGSEA. CDR3 length: 15 residues. CDR3 sequence reads: CSVRLAAFSTDTQYF.

The V call is TRBV6-1, the J call TRBJ1-5; TCRdb's assignment of TRBD1 cannot be checked, as there is no DNA. The CDR3 is made up of 14 amino acids. Germline V gene data show CDR1 as MNHNS and CDR2 as SASEGT. This CDR3 is CASMAGGAVQPQHF.

The chain joins TRBV29-1 to TRBJ2-5; the D gene TCRdb calls, TRBD1, cannot be checked with no DNA. CDR1 and CDR2 (germline): SQVTM, ANQGSEA. There are 13 residues in the CDR3. The CDR3 loop is CSVAAGTEETQYF.

CDR3 region: CSAPETGGNQPQHF. The V call is TRBV20-1, the J call TRBJ1-5; absent DNA, TCRdb's TRBD1 call cannot be checked. The CDR3 spans 14 residues. Per the germline V gene, CDR1 is DFQATT and CDR2 is SNEGSKA (reference sequence).

The chain carries TRBV7-2 and TRBJ2-5. The germline CDR1 and CDR2 sequences are SGHTA and FQGNSA. This CDR3 is 14 amino acids long. The CDR3 protein is CASSLVQVQETQYF.

V is TRBV27 and J is TRBJ1-5. Germline values: CDR1 MNHEY, CDR2 SMNVEV (reference sequence). CDR3 length equals 17 residues. The CDR3: CASSLFGPVESNQPQHF.

This rearrangement joins TRBV6-1 to TRBJ2-5; the TCRdb D gene call, TRBD1, has no DNA to confirm it. The CDR3 contains 16 residues. The germline V gene has CDR1 MNHNS and CDR2 SASEGT. The CDR3 protein is CASRPKIDSHQETQYF.

This chain joins TRBV5-1 and TRBJ2-1; TCRdb's D call, TRBD1, is unchecked because there is no DNA. The CDR3 contains 14 residues. Looked up from germline, CDR1 is SGHRS and CDR2 is YFSETQ. The CDR3 reads CASSFRDPHNEQFF.

The chain is built from TRBV19 and TRBJ2-7; TCRdb picks TRBD2, but there is no DNA to check that call. The germline V gene encodes CDR1 LNHDA and CDR2 SQIVND (reference sequence). This CDR3 comprises 15 residues. The CDR3 region is CASSNHGTSGYEQYF.

J is TRBJ1-2 and V is TRBV30; without DNA, the TCRdb call of TRBD1 cannot be checked. Per germline, CDR1 GTSNPN and CDR2 SVGIG (reference sequence). This CDR3 contains 12 residues. The CDR3 loop reads CAWSHRGGLDTF. Based on the CDR3 plus reference TRBV30 and TRBJ1-2, the full variable domain is SQTIHQWPATLVQPVGSPLSLECTVEGTSNPNLYWYRQAAGRGLQLLFYSVGIGQISSEVPQNLSASRPQDRQFILSSKKLLLSDSGFYLCAWSHRGGLDTFGSGTRLTVV.

This chain links TRBV10-3 with TRBJ2-7; TCRdb calls TRBD1, which cannot be checked without DNA. The CDR3 is 15 residues long. CDR1 is ENHRY and CDR2 is SYGVKD in the germline V gene. CDR3 sequence: CAISEGGQPRYEQYF.

The chain has TRBV20-1 and TRBJ2-1. Germline V lookup: CDR1 DFQATT, CDR2 SNEGSKA (reference sequence). The CDR3 runs 14 residues. The CDR3 here is CSARTLRSYNEQFF.

V gene TRBV6-5 combines with J gene TRBJ2-4; the D gene TCRdb calls, TRBD1, cannot be checked with no DNA. The length of the CDR3 is 14 residues. Germline V gene lookup returns CDR1 MNHEY and CDR2 SVGAGI. This CDR3 is CASSYSGTENIQYF.

The CDR3 loop is CSVGGAGGSSTDTQYF. The chain links TRBV29-1 to TRBJ2-3; TCRdb's assignment of TRBD2 cannot be checked, as there is no DNA. Germline V gives CDR1 SQVTM, CDR2 ANQGSEA. CDR3 length: 16 residues.

The rearrangement joins TRBV12-3 or TRBV12-4 to TRBJ2-3; TCRdb's assignment of TRBD2 cannot be checked, as there is no DNA. CDR3 length equals 12 residues. CDR3 protein: CASSFLAGTQYF.